This TCR beta chain came from a study of blood T cells in healthy people across ages. Sample-barcoded 5' priming and a J-beta primer mix drove a second PCR of about 6 to 12 cycles. Per-sample output comprised a minimum of 2.5 million paired-end reads containing CDR3. TCRdb independently ran MiXCR on the 5' RACE reads; one entry per CDR3 protein. The sample has roughly 1.6 million distinct CDR3 sequences; about 35% are singletons. The junction had 8 bases not matched to a gene; V was cut back by 4 bases and J by 1 base. The CDR3 has 16 residues. Germline V gene lookup returns CDR1 SGHRS and CDR2 YFSETQ. Study observations and caveats: Older age went with lower TCR beta diversity per million T cells, in a roughly linear way. With donor CMV status unknown, expanded clonotype changes were possibly confounded.

With respect to this clonotype: Its antigen is currently unknown.

Source material: blood. The rearrangement joins TRBV5-1 to TRBJ2-5; 9 bases line up with TRBD2. The origin of this receptor is a woman aged 25 to 39 in good health. Here the CDR3 reads CASSPRVSGGQETQYF. The CDR3, as DNA: TGCGCCAGCAGCCCTCGTGTTAGCGGGGGCCAAGAGACCCAGTACTTC. The entire variable domain, with the rest obtained from reference TRBV5-1 and TRBJ2-5, is as follows: KAGVTQTPRYLIKTRGQQVTLSCSPISGHRSVSWYQQTPGQGLQFLFEYFSETQRNKGNFPGRFSGRQFSNSRSEMNVSTLELGDSALYLCASSPRVSGGQETQYFGPGTRLLVL.